A single sample is the source of the 9 T cell receptor beta chains below, sequenced in a study of PD-1 blockade in classical Hodgkin lymphoma. Brentuximab vedotin exposure varied among the patients, all of whom had relapsed after autologous stem cell transplantation. Libraries were prepared by immunoSEQ multiplex PCR; TCRdb keeps only in-frame clonotypes and omits some of them. The sample lists approximately 99,000 clones, roughly four fifths occurring once. The specimen was peripheral blood mononuclear cells (PBMCs), collected before the second cycle of nivolumab. All receptors come from a human donor with classical Hodgkin lymphoma.

V and J are TRBV4-2 and TRBJ2-2; weak D call: TRBD1 (7 bases). The CDR3 totals 14 residues. CDR1 and CDR2 (germline): LGHNA, YNFKEQ. V dropped 2 bases and J dropped 6 bases, with 10 bases sitting between them. As DNA, the CDR3 is TGTGCCAGCAGCCAAACAGGGGAGGCCGGGGAGCTGTTTTTT. Amino acids: CASSQTGEAGELFF.

This sequence joins TRBV19 and TRBJ2-7; 9 nucleotides match TRBD2. V gave up 5 bases and J gave up 0 bases; unmatched junction bases: 5. Germline lookup yields CDR1 LNHDA and CDR2 SQIVND (reference sequence). The CDR3 is 15 amino acids. The CDR3 DNA reads as TGTGCCAGTAGTTTCGCGGGAGGGAGCTCCTACGAGCAGTACTTC. This codes for CASSFAGGSSYEQYF.

The chain carries TRBV9 and TRBJ2-2; the match to TRBD2 covers 7 bases. CDR3 size: 15 residues. Germline V CDR1 and CDR2: SGDLS, YYNGEE. V lost 0 bases, J lost 4 bases, and 3 bases stayed unmatched. Written as DNA, the CDR3 is TGTGCCAGCAGCGTAGGAGGGACTACCACCGGGGAGCTGTTTTTT. Translation gives CASSVGGTTTGELFF.

The chain combines TRBV9 with TRBJ1-5; D might be TRBD1 (6 bases). The germline V gene encodes CDR1 SGDLS and CDR2 YYNGEE. V gave up 4 bases and J gave up 3 bases, with 11 bases separating them. The CDR3 has 14 amino acids. CDR3 in amino acids: CASSPTGTNQPQHF. The CDR3 bases are TGTGCCAGCAGCCCTACAGGGACCAATCAGCCCCAGCATTTT.

This chain connects TRBV18 to TRBJ1-2; the D gene is possibly TRBD1 (5 bases). Trimming cost V 1 base and J 7 bases, with 10 bases left between them. The CDR3 is 13 residues long. Germline lookup yields CDR1 KGHSH and CDR2 LQKENI. The CDR3 sequence: CASSPQGYGGYTF. The CDR3 coding sequence is TGTGCCAGCTCACCACAGGGGTACGGTGGCTACACCTTC. The full variable domain, in which reference TRBV18 and TRBJ1-2 provide the parts outside the CDR3, is NAGVMQNPRHLVRRRGQEARLRCSPMKGHSHVYWYRQLPEEGLKFMVYLQKENIIDESGMPKERFSAEFPKEGPSILRIQQVVRGDSAAYFCASSPQGYGGYTFGSGTRLTVV.

The J gene is TRBJ2-7, the V gene TRBV10-3; D is uncertain. The CDR3 extends over 11 amino acids. Germline lookup yields CDR1 ENHRY and CDR2 SYGVKD. The V and J ends lost 9 bases and 5 bases respectively, with 11 bases between them. The CDR3 region has the DNA TGTGCCATTGGGAATTCCGACGAGCAGTACTTC. As protein: CAIGNSDEQYF.

This clone was recorded once. DNA of the CDR3: TGTGCCAGCAGCACTATGATGGTGGATACGCAGTATTTT. It yields the protein CASSTMMVDTQYF. This chain connects TRBV9 to TRBJ2-3; D is undetermined. The germline V and J ends were trimmed by 4 bases and 6 bases, with 12 bases remaining between them. The CDR3 is 13 residues long. CDR1 SGDLS and CDR2 YYNGEE come from the germline V gene.

This clone showed up just once. The J gene is TRBJ1-2, the V gene TRBV7-2, with 9 bases lining up with TRBD1. Germline loops: CDR1 SGHTA, CDR2 FQGNSA. The CDR3 totals 16 residues. Trimming cost V 5 bases and J 6 bases; bases outside gene matches: 13. In DNA form, the CDR3 reads TGTGCCAGCAGCCAGATCCCGACAGGGGGTGAGAATGGCTACACCTTC. Protein product: CASSQIPTGGENGYTF.

The chain employs TRBV5-1 and TRBJ1-1, with TRBD1 identical over 9 bases. The CDR3 contains 14 residues. The V and J ends lost 4 bases and 11 bases, in that order; junction bases with no gene match: 12. Germline V CDR1 and CDR2: SGHRS, YFSETQ. For the CDR3, the DNA is TGCGCCAGCAGCCTAGAACCGGGACAGGGTTCGGCTTTCTTT. Protein sequence: CASSLEPGQGSAFF.